One sample yielded the 3 T cell receptor beta chains listed below, sequenced in a study of T cell clonality in common variable immunodeficiency. Assay: immunoSEQ multiplex PCR; the TCRdb copy retains only in-frame clones and omits some. This record lists tens of thousands of clones, none seen once only, and the top ten clones contain 5.4%. The sample taken for sequencing was peripheral blood mononuclear cells. The receptors were sampled from a person between 18 and 75 years old in good health.

This clone has ten or more counts. From the germline J gene comes the end of the CDR3, since the read stops 3 residues before it. This chain uses TRBV14 with TRBJ2-1, with D perhaps matching TRBD1 (5 bases). This CDR3 has 15 residues. Trimming took off 0 bases at V and 7 bases at J, with 13 bases between the two ends. Germline lookup yields CDR1 SGHDN and CDR2 FVKESK. CDR3 region: CASSQEAGQGNEQFF. The DNA read from the CDR3 is TGTGCCAGCAGCCAAGAGGCAGGCCAGGGAAATGAG.

This clone was detected many times. The read ends 3 residues early relative to the CDR3; the germline J gene fills the gap. The rearrangement links TRBV7-9 to TRBJ1-1, with D perhaps matching TRBD1 (5 bases). V gave up 4 bases and J gave up 5 bases, with 17 bases separating them. The CDR3 spans 15 residues. Germline CDR1 SEHNR, CDR2 FQNEAQ (reference sequence). The CDR3 loop reads CASSSKGRERTEAFF. CDR3 DNA, as far as it was read: TGTGCCAGCAGCTCCAAGGGCAGGGAGAGAACTGAA.

This clone has ten or more counts. The CDR3 goes on 3 residues after the read ends, and that part is filled in from the germline J gene. This chain joins TRBV4-1 and TRBJ2-4, with 14 bases aligning to TRBD2. The CDR3 has 18 amino acids. J gave up 6 bases and V 0 bases, and 7 bases lay outside the gene matches. Germline V gives CDR1 MGHRA, CDR2 YSYEKL. CDR3 sequence reads: CASSQDPGLAGGGNIQYF. The part of the CDR3 DNA that was read is TGCGCCAGCAGCCAAGATCCAGGACTAGCGGGAGGAGGAAACATT.